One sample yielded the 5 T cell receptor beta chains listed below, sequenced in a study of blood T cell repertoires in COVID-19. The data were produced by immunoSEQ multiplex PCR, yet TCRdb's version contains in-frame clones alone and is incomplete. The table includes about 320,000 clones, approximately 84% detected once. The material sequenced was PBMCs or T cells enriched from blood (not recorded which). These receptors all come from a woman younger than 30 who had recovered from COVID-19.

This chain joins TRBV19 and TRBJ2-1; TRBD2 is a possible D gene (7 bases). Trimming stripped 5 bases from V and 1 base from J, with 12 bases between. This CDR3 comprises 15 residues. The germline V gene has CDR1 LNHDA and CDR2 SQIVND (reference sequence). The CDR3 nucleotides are TGTGCCAGTAGTGGGGGGGCCTGGTCCTACAATGAGCAGTTCTTC. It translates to CASSGGAWSYNEQFF. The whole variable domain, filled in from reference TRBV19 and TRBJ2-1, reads DGGITQSPKYLFRKEGQNVTLSCEQNLNHDAMYWYRQDPGQGLRLIYYSQIVNDFQKGDIAEGYSVSREKKESFPLTVTSAQKNPTAFYLCASSGGAWSYNEQFFGPGTRLTVL.

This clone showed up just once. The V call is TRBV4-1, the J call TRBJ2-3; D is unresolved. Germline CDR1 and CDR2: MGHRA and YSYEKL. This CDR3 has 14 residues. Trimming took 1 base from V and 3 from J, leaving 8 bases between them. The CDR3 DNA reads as TGCGCCAGCAGCCAAGCGGTCGGTACAGATACGCAGTATTTT. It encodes CASSQAVGTDTQYF.

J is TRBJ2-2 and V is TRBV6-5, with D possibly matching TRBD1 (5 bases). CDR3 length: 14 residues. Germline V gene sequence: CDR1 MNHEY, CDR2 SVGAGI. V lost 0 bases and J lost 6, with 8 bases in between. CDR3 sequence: CASSYSQGAGELFF. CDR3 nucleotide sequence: TGTGCCAGCAGTTACTCTCAAGGGGCCGGGGAGCTGTTTTTT.

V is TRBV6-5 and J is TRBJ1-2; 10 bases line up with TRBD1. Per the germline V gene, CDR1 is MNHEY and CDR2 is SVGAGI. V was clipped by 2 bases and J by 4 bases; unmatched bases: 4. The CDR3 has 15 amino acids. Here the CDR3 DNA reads TGTGCCAGCAGTTACGACAGGGGGCGAGTCTATGGCTACACCTTC. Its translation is CASSYDRGRVYGYTF.

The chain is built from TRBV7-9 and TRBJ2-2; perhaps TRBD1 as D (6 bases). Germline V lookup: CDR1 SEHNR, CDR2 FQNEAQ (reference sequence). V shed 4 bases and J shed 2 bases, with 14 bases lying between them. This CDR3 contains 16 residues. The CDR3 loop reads CASSSAGTINTGELFF. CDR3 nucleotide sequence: TGTGCCAGCAGCTCTGCCGGGACAATTAACACCGGGGAGCTGTTTTTT.